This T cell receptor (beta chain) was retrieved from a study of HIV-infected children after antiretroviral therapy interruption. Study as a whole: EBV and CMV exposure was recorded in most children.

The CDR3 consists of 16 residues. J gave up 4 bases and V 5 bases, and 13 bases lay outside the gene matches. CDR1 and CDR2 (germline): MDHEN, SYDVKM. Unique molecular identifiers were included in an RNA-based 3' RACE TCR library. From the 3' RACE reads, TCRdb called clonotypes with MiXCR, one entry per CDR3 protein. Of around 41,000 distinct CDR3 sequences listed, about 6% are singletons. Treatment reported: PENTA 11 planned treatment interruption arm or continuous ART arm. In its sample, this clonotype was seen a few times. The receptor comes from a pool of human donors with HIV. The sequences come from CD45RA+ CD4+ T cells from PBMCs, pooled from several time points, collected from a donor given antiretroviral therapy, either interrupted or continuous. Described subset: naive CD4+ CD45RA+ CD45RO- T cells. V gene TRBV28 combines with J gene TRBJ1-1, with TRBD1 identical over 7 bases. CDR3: CASSPIDRAGRTEAFF. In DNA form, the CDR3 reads TGTGCCAGCAGTCCAATTGACAGGGCAGGCCGCACTGAAGCTTTCTTT.